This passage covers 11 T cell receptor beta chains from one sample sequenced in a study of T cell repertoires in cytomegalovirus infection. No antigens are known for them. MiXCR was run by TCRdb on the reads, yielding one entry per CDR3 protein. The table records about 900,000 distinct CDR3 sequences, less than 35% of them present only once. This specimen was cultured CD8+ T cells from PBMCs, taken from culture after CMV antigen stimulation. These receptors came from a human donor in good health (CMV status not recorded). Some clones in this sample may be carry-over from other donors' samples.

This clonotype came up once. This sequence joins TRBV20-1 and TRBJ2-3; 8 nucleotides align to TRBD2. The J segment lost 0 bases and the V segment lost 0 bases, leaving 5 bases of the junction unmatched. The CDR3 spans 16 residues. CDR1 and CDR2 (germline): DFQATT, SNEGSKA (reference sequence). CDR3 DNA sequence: TGCAGTGCTAGAGATTTCCGCGGGGGGAGCACAGATACGCAGTATTTT. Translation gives CSARDFRGGSTDTQYF.

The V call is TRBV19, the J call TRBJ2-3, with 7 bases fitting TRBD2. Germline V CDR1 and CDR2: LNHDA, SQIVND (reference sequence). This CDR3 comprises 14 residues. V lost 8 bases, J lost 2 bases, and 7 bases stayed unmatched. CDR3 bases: TGTGCCAGTCGCCGGACTAGTTCCACAGATACGCAGTATTTT. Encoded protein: CASRRTSSTDTQYF.

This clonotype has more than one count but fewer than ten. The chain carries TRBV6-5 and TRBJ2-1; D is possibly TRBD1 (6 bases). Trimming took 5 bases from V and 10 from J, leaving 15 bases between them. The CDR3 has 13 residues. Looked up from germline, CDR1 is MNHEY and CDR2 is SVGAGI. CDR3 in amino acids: CASSNTGYEEQFF. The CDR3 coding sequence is TGTGCCAGCAGTAACACAGGGTACGAAGAGCAGTTCTTC.

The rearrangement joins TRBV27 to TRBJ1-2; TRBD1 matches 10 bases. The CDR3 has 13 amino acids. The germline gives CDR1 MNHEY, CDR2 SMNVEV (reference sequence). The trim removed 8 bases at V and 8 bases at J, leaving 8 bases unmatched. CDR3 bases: TGTGCCAGCGCCTACGGGACAGGGGAGGGCTACACCTTC. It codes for CASAYGTGEGYTF.

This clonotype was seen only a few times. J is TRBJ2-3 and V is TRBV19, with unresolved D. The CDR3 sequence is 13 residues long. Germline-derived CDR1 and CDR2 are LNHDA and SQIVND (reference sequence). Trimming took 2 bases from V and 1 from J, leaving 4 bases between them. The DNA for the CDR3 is TGTGCCAGTAGTATACCAGGCACAGATACGCAGTATTTT. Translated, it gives CASSIPGTDTQYF.

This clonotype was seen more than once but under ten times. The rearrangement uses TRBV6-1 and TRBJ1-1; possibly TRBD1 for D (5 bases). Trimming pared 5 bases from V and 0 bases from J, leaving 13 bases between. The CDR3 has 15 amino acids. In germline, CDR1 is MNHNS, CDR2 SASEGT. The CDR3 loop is CASSPIGELNTEAFF. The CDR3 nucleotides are TGTGCCAGCAGTCCCATAGGGGAGCTGAACACTGAAGCTTTCTTT.

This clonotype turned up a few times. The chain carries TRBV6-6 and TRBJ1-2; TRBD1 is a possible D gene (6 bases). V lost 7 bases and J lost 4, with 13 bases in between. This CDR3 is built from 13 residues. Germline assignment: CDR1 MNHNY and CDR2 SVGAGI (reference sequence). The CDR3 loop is CASTHGGAYGYTF. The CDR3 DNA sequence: TGTGCCAGCACCCACGGGGGGGCCTATGGCTACACCTTC.

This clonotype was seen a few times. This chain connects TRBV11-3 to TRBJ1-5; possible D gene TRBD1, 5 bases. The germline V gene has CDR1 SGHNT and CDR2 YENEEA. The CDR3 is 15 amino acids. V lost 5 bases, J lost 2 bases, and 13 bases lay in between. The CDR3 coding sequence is TGTGCCAGCAGCCCTACAGGTACACGCAATCAGCCCCAGCATTTT. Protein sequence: CASSPTGTRNQPQHF.

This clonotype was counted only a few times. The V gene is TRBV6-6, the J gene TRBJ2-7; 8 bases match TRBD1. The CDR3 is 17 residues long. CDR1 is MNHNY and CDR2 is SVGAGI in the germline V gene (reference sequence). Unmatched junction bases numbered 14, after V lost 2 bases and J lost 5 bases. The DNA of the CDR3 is TGTGCCAGCAGTTACCAGGATGGCAGGGGGCTAGAAAACGAGCAGTACTTC. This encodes CASSYQDGRGLENEQYF.

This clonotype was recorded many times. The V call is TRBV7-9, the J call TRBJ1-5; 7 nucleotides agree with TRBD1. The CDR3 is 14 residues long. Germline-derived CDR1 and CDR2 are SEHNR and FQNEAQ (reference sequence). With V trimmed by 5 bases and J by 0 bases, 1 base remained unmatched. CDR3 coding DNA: TGTGCCAGCAGCGGGACAGATAGCAATCAGCCCCAGCATTTT. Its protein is CASSGTDSNQPQHF.

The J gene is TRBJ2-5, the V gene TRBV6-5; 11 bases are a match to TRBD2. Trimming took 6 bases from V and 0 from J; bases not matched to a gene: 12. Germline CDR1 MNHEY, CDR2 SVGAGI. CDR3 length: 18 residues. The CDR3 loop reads CASSLGARLAGYQETQYF. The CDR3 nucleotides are TGTGCCAGCAGCCTAGGAGCAAGACTAGCGGGGTACCAAGAGACCCAGTACTTC.